What follows are 32 T cell receptor beta chains derived from one specimen sequenced in a study of early T cells in non-severe SARS-CoV-2 infection. MiXCR, run by TCRdb on the 5' RACE reads, gives a single entry per CDR3 protein. The data contain some 22,000 distinct CDR3 sequences, 4.7% of them singletons. What was sequenced was whole blood. These receptors were obtained from an adult who was a healthcare worker with PCR-confirmed SARS-CoV-2 infection or an uninfected control (not recorded which).

This clonotype was detected ten times or more. The chain joins TRBV7-9 to TRBJ2-7, with D unresolved. Trimming left V 3 bases short and J 3 bases short, with 9 bases between. The germline V gene encodes CDR1 SEHNR and CDR2 FQNEAQ (reference sequence). This CDR3 has 13 amino acids. In DNA form, the CDR3 reads TGTGCCAGCAGCTTCCTACTCAGCTACGAGCAGTACTTC. This encodes CASSFLLSYEQYF.

This clonotype showed up many times. The CDR3 loop reads CASSFSAGSRGTQYF. The DNA of the CDR3 is TGTGCCAGCAGCTTCTCGGCTGGTAGCAGGGGTACGCAGTATTTT. The chain has TRBV7-9 and TRBJ2-3; tentatively, D is TRBD1 (6 bases). This CDR3 region has 15 residues. Trimming left V 3 bases short and J 8 bases short, with 18 bases between. CDR1 is SEHNR, CDR2 FQNEAQ, per germline (reference sequence). Drawing the rest from reference TRBV7-9 and TRBJ2-3, the complete variable domain is DTGVSQNPRHKITKRGQNVTFRCDPISEHNRLYWYRQTLGQGPEFLTYFQNEAQLEKSRLLSDRFSAERPKGSFSTLEIQRTEQGDSAMYLCASSFSAGSRGTQYFGPGTRLTVL.

In its sample, this clonotype was seen a few times. The V gene is TRBV5-1, the J gene TRBJ2-7; D is possibly TRBD1 or TRBD2 (5 bases each). Germline-derived CDR1 and CDR2 are SGHRS and YFSETQ. The CDR3 has 14 residues. V lost 0 bases to trimming and J lost 2 bases, with 9 bases between them. The CDR3, as DNA: TGCGCCAGCAGCTTGGGGGGACGGACCTACGAGCAGTACTTC. Amino acid sequence: CASSLGGRTYEQYF.

The J gene is TRBJ2-7, the V gene TRBV13, with 7 bases aligning to TRBD1. The germline V gene encodes CDR1 PRHDT and CDR2 FYEKMQ (reference sequence). CDR3 length equals 13 residues. J was trimmed by 7 bases and V by 0 bases; bases with no gene match: 3. The CDR3: CASSLGLRGEQYF. Here the CDR3 DNA reads TGTGCCAGCAGCTTAGGTCTCAGGGGGGAGCAGTACTTC.

This clonotype has just a few counts. The V call is TRBV5-5, the J call TRBJ2-7; 8 bases line up with TRBD2. CDR3 size: 13 residues. The trim removed 2 bases at V and 6 bases at J, leaving 4 bases unmatched. Germline CDR1 is SGHKS and CDR2 is YYEKEE (reference sequence). This chain's CDR3 is CASSFLAGTEQYF. The DNA of the CDR3 is TGTGCCAGCAGCTTTCTAGCGGGTACCGAGCAGTACTTC.

The chain couples TRBV14 to TRBJ1-4; D is unclear. This CDR3 comprises 12 residues. Germline loops: CDR1 SGHDN, CDR2 FVKESK. The V end was cut by 4 bases, the J end by 10 bases, with 10 bases between. CDR3 in amino acids: CASSPFGVKLFF. The CDR3 DNA reads as TGTGCCAGCAGCCCCTTCGGGGTAAAACTGTTTTTT.

The table lists this clonotype with many counts. The chain has TRBV20-1 and TRBJ1-1; 7 nucleotides agree with TRBD1. V trimming: 6 bases; J trimming: 6 bases; junction bases outside the gene matches: 19. The CDR3 runs 16 residues. The germline V gene has CDR1 DFQATT and CDR2 SNEGSKA (reference sequence). The CDR3 spells CSAPADLRQGGAEAFF. CDR3 coding DNA: TGCAGTGCCCCGGCCGATTTACGACAGGGAGGTGCTGAAGCTTTCTTT.

The rearrangement links TRBV5-4 to TRBJ1-2, with 12 positions matching TRBD1. V lost 6 bases, J lost 7 bases, and 7 bases stayed unmatched. The CDR3 runs to 14 residues. Germline loops: CDR1 SGHNT, CDR2 YYREEE (reference sequence). The CDR3 sequence: CASTGTGGLGGYTF. Here the CDR3 DNA reads TGTGCCAGCACCGGGACAGGGGGCCTTGGTGGCTACACCTTC.

This clonotype is judged medium-sized. V gene TRBV11-2 combines with J gene TRBJ2-5, with 10 bases lining up with TRBD2. There are 17 residues in the CDR3. Germline trimming cut 2 bases from V and 0 bases from J; bases unmatched to any gene: 6. CDR1 and CDR2 (germline): SGHAT, FQNNGV. The CDR3 protein is CASSLLAGEPYQETQYF. For the CDR3, the DNA is TGTGCCAGCAGCTTACTAGCGGGGGAGCCGTACCAAGAGACCCAGTACTTC.

This clonotype was detected many times. The chain combines TRBV18 with TRBJ2-3; 9 nucleotides line up with TRBD1. The CDR3 spans 18 residues. In germline, CDR1 is KGHSH, CDR2 LQKENI. V lost 5 bases and J lost 2; bases outside the gene matches: 14. In DNA form, the CDR3 reads TGTGCCAGCTCAACGGGACAGGGCGATCCAATCCTCACAGATACGCAGTATTTT. This codes for CASSTGQGDPILTDTQYF.

This clonotype came up many times. The V and J genes are TRBV6-2 or TRBV6-3 and TRBJ2-7; D is unresolved. The CDR3 runs 14 residues. The germline gives CDR1 MNHEY, CDR2 SVGEGT. Trimming removed 7 bases from V and 5 bases from J, with 18 bases in between. The CDR3 protein is CASINSLPGDEQYF. Written as DNA, the CDR3 is TGTGCCAGCATTAACAGCCTTCCCGGAGACGAGCAGTACTTC.

This clonotype has a handful of counts. CDR3 sequence reads: CASSLAYLPVETQYF. DNA of the CDR3: TGTGCCAGCAGCTTAGCGTACCTCCCGGTAGAGACCCAGTACTTC. The chain combines TRBV7-6 with TRBJ2-5; no clear D gene. The V gene lost 0 bases and the J gene lost 4 bases, with 12 bases spanning the gap. This CDR3 is built from 15 residues. The V gene's germline CDR1 is SGHVS and CDR2 FNYEAQ.

In its sample, this clonotype ranks as medium-sized. The chain employs TRBV7-3 and TRBJ2-5, with D maybe TRBD1 (6 bases). V gave up 5 bases and J gave up 7 bases, with 14 bases separating them. This CDR3 spans 13 amino acids. Per the germline V gene, CDR1 is SGHTA and CDR2 is FQGTGA. The CDR3 region is CASSPGARGTQYF. In nucleotides, the CDR3 is TGTGCCAGCAGCCCAGGGGCCAGAGGGACCCAGTACTTC.

This clonotype was detected many times. The chain employs TRBV7-9 and TRBJ1-5; D not certain. This CDR3 comprises 16 residues. Trimming pared 3 bases from V and 0 bases from J, leaving 12 bases between. The germline CDR1 and CDR2 sequences are SEHNR and FQNEAQ (reference sequence). The CDR3 here is CASSFSGVSSNQPQHF. CDR3 coding DNA: TGTGCCAGCAGCTTTTCAGGCGTGAGTAGCAATCAGCCCCAGCATTTT.

A remark on this clonotype: The junction shows a germline mismatch at one end, possibly a read error. This chain uses TRBV6-2 or TRBV6-3 with TRBJ2-7; 8 bases agree with TRBD1. The CDR3 contains 15 residues. Per the germline V gene, CDR1 is MNHEY and CDR2 is SVGEGT. CDR3 DNA: TGTGCCAGCAGTTACAGGCAGGGGGCTCCCTACAAGCAGTACTTC. Translating gives CASSYRQGAPYKQYF.

This clonotype came up a few times. The V gene is TRBV7-9, the J gene TRBJ2-2; no clear D gene. The germline gives CDR1 SEHNR, CDR2 FQNEAQ (reference sequence). This CDR3 has 18 amino acids. Trimming cost V 1 base and J 0 bases, with 15 bases left between them. The CDR3 DNA sequence: TGTGCCAGCAGCTTAGGGCCAGGCCGGACCCCGAACACCGGGGAGCTGTTTTTT. Translation gives CASSLGPGRTPNTGELFF.

Ten or more counts support this clonotype. This chain uses TRBV6-2 or TRBV6-3 with TRBJ2-1, with 7 positions matching TRBD1. CDR3 length equals 15 residues. V shed 4 bases, J shed 8 bases, and the junction held 11 bases outside the gene matches. Germline CDR1 reads MNHEY; CDR2 reads SVGEGT. The CDR3 region is CASSSPRQGDYEQFF. The CDR3 region has the DNA TGTGCCAGCAGTTCTCCCCGACAGGGAGACTATGAGCAGTTCTTC.

In its sample, this clonotype was seen a few times. The chain links TRBV9 to TRBJ1-1; D uncertain. V was cut by 4 bases and J by 1 base, with 8 bases left in between. Germline V lookup: CDR1 SGDLS, CDR2 YYNGEE. The CDR3 extends over 13 amino acids. CDR3 amino acids: CASSLTENTEAFF. CDR3 in DNA: TGTGCCAGCAGCCTCACAGAGAACACTGAAGCTTTCTTT.

This clonotype was seen a few times. The chain uses TRBV6-1 and TRBJ1-6, with TRBD1 matching 9 bases. Germline lookup yields CDR1 MNHNS and CDR2 SASEGT. With 1 base clipped from V and 9 bases from J, the junction kept 7 bases outside the gene matches. The CDR3 is 16 residues long. CDR3 DNA sequence: TGTGCCAGCAGTGAAGGGGACAGGGTGGGGATTTCACCCCTCCACTTT. Amino acids: CASSEGDRVGISPLHF.

This clonotype was recorded at least ten times. This chain connects TRBV9 to TRBJ2-2, with TRBD2 identical over 13 bases. Germline V gene lookup returns CDR1 SGDLS and CDR2 YYNGEE. V lost 1 base and J lost 7; bases outside the gene matches: 10. The CDR3 contains 18 residues. DNA for the CDR3: TGTGCCAGCAGCGTAAGCCCCGGACTAGCGGGGGAAGACGGGGAGCTGTTTTTT. It codes for CASSVSPGLAGEDGELFF.

This clonotype was found many times. At one of its ends the junction is not consistent with the germline gene, which may arise from a read error. The gene calls are TRBV4-1 and TRBJ2-1; weak D call: TRBD1 (6 bases). Germline V gives CDR1 MGHRA, CDR2 YSYEKL. The CDR3 loop spans 15 amino acids. In DNA form, the CDR3 reads TGCGCCAGCAGCCAAGTGCAGGGGTCCTCCAATGAGCAGTTCTTC. Its protein is CASSQVQGSSNEQFF.

Within the sample, this clonotype is medium-sized (0.01 to 0.1%). The V gene is TRBV20-1, the J gene TRBJ2-3; D gene unclear. CDR1 DFQATT and CDR2 SNEGSKA come from the germline V gene (reference sequence). This CDR3 region has 13 residues. The V and J ends lost 0 bases and 5 bases respectively, with 9 bases between them. The CDR3 region is CSARDSVGDTQYF. In nucleotides, the CDR3 is TGCAGTGCTAGAGATTCGGTTGGAGATACGCAGTATTTT.

About this clonotype itself: A much larger clone sits a single nucleotide away, making a read error possible. J is TRBJ2-5 and V is TRBV24-1; 7 nucleotides line up with TRBD1. There are 15 residues in the CDR3. CDR1 KGHDR and CDR2 SFDVKD come from the germline V gene. CDR3 region: CATSDLRTGEENQYF. Here the CDR3 DNA reads TGTGCCACCAGTGATTTGCGGACAGGAGAAGAGAACCAGTACTTC.

There are a few counts of this clonotype. The chain uses TRBV27 and TRBJ1-2; the D gene is possibly TRBD1 (6 bases). V lost 8 bases, J lost 4 bases, and 20 bases lay in between. Germline CDR1 reads MNHEY; CDR2 reads SMNVEV (reference sequence). The CDR3 extends over 15 amino acids. Here the CDR3 DNA reads TGTGCCAGCCGCAGTTGGGCGCAGGGGTTCTATGGCTACACCTTC. Protein: CASRSWAQGFYGYTF.

The chain recombines TRBV11-2 with TRBJ2-1; D gene uncertain. CDR1 and CDR2 from the germline V gene are SGHAT and FQNNGV. V shed 5 bases and J shed 12 bases, with 14 bases lying between them. The CDR3 covers 12 residues. The CDR3 coding sequence is TGTGCCAGCAGCATCAGAGGCGAGTGGCAGTTCTTC. Translating gives CASSIRGEWQFF.

The rearrangement joins TRBV18 to TRBJ1-2, with a tentative D call TRBD1 (5 bases). This CDR3 comprises 13 residues. V was pared by 4 bases and J by 5 bases, with 11 bases between. The germline V gene encodes CDR1 KGHSH and CDR2 LQKENI. The CDR3 reads CASSLGEAYGYTF. Written as DNA, the CDR3 is TGTGCCAGCTCACTAGGGGAGGCGTATGGCTACACCTTC.

This clonotype was observed at least ten times. The V and J genes are TRBV6-2 or TRBV6-3 and TRBJ2-7; perhaps TRBD2 as D (7 bases). Deletions cut 2 bases from V and 4 bases from J, with 18 bases between. The CDR3 has 16 amino acids. The germline V gene encodes CDR1 MNHEY and CDR2 SVGEGT. CDR3 nucleotides: TGTGCCAGCAGTTACGAGAGCGGGACAAATCCTTACGAGCAGTACTTC. It encodes CASSYESGTNPYEQYF.

Many counts were recorded for this clonotype. J is TRBJ1-5 and V is TRBV2, with 7 bases lining up with TRBD1. V lost 4 bases to trimming and J lost 7 bases; unmatched junction nucleotides: 7. Germline V lookup: CDR1 SNHLY, CDR2 FYNNEI. The CDR3 is made up of 14 amino acids. The CDR3 loop is CASSVGGQIQPQHF. The CDR3 DNA reads TGTGCCAGCAGTGTGGGGGGACAGATCCAGCCCCAGCATTTT.

This clonotype was recorded many times. J is TRBJ2-3 and V is TRBV10-3; D might be TRBD1 (5 bases). Trimming pared 2 bases from V and 4 bases from J, leaving 19 bases between. In germline, CDR1 is ENHRY, CDR2 SYGVKD. The CDR3 extends over 17 amino acids. The CDR3 region is CAISETFQAGIADTQYF. CDR3 DNA: TGTGCCATCAGTGAGACGTTTCAGGCAGGGATCGCAGATACGCAGTATTTT.

This clonotype showed up many times. This chain joins TRBV10-3 and TRBJ2-2; 7 bases map to TRBD2. V lost 6 bases and J lost 5; bases outside the gene matches: 3. The CDR3 totals 13 residues. The V gene's germline CDR1 is ENHRY and CDR2 SYGVKD. The CDR3 DNA sequence: TGTGCCATCAGAGGGAGGGAAACCGGGGAGCTGTTTTTT. Protein product: CAIRGRETGELFF.

V and J are TRBV5-1 and TRBJ2-5; D is unclear. The CDR3 consists of 14 residues. The ends were cut back, 0 bases at V and 7 bases at J, with 13 bases in the middle. The V gene's germline CDR1 is SGHRS and CDR2 YFSETQ. The CDR3 sequence is CASSLAQDLGTQYF. CDR3 bases: TGCGCCAGCAGCTTGGCCCAGGACCTGGGGACCCAGTACTTC.

This clonotype was counted at least ten times. The chain carries TRBV7-9 and TRBJ2-1; D may match TRBD1 or TRBD2 (5 bases each). Per germline, CDR1 SEHNR and CDR2 FQNEAQ (reference sequence). The CDR3 loop spans 19 amino acids. Trimming took 4 bases from V and 4 from J, leaving 26 bases between them. In DNA form, the CDR3 reads TGTGCCAGCAGCTCAGACAGCGGTCGGTCTAACTCCAAATACAATGAGCAGTTCTTC. Its translation is CASSSDSGRSNSKYNEQFF.